Each of the 20 T cell receptor beta chains below was sequenced from the same sample in a study of T cell repertoires in cytomegalovirus infection. TCRdb used MiXCR to reprocess the reads, holding one entry per CDR3 protein. The sample contains about 180,000 distinct CDR3 sequences, approximately 14% of which appear only once. Specimen: PBMCs. The receptors come from a human donor in good health (CMV status not recorded). Some clones in this sample may be carry-over from other donors' samples.

The chain recombines TRBV15 with TRBJ1-1, with 10 bases aligning to TRBD1. CDR1 and CDR2 (germline): LNHNV, YYDKDF (reference sequence). This CDR3 comprises 16 residues. V was clipped by 7 bases and J by 3 bases; unmatched bases: 11. DNA of the CDR3: TGTGCCACCACCAACGGACAGGGGGGGGGGTACACTGAAGCTTTCTTT. Translation: CATTNGQGGGYTEAFF.

Only a few counts were recorded for this clonotype. This chain connects TRBV4-2 to TRBJ2-7, with a tentative D call TRBD2 (6 bases). The CDR3 sequence is 16 residues long. V lost 1 base and J 1 base, leaving 14 bases between the germline ends. Germline-derived CDR1 and CDR2 are LGHNA and YNFKEQ. CDR3 nucleotides: TGTGCCAGCAGCCAAGGCGATAGCGGAGGTTCCTACGAGCAGTACTTC. Its translation is CASSQGDSGGSYEQYF.

In its sample, this clonotype was seen a few times. V is TRBV20-1 and J is TRBJ1-5; D not certain. Per germline, CDR1 DFQATT and CDR2 SNEGSKA (reference sequence). V was cut by 3 bases and J by 1 base, with 10 bases left in between. This CDR3 region has 14 residues. The CDR3 region is CSARMTGSNQPQHF. The CDR3 region has the DNA TGCAGTGCTAGGATGACCGGCAGCAATCAGCCCCAGCATTTT.

A remark on this clonotype: At one of its ends the junction is not consistent with the germline gene, which may arise from a read error. V and J are TRBV27 and TRBJ1-1, with a possible D match to TRBD1 (6 bases). Germline CDR1 MNHEY, CDR2 SMNVEV (reference sequence). The CDR3 spans 14 residues. The CDR3 coding sequence is TGTGCCAGCAGACCGGGACACCCGAACACTGAAGCTGTCTTT. As protein: CASRPGHPNTEAVF.

The chain joins TRBV18 to TRBJ2-5, with 7 nucleotides matching TRBD2. Per germline, CDR1 KGHSH and CDR2 LQKENI. The CDR3 is 15 amino acids. V was pared by 5 bases and J by 5 bases, with 11 bases of the junction left unmatched. The CDR3 DNA reads as TGTGCCAGCTCAATCGGGACTAACCCTAAGGAGACCCAGTACTTC. It codes for CASSIGTNPKETQYF.

This clonotype was counted between two and nine times. The genes are TRBV29-1 and TRBJ1-2, with 8 bases fitting TRBD1. After removal of 3 bases from V and 4 bases from J, the junction contained 7 bases not matched to a gene. The CDR3 is 14 residues long. Germline V CDR1 and CDR2: SQVTM, ANQGSEA. CDR3 residues: CSVERAGGFYGYTF. The CDR3 nucleotides are TGCAGCGTTGAGAGGGCAGGGGGCTTCTATGGCTACACCTTC.

The rearrangement uses TRBV10-3 and TRBJ1-2; TRBD1 might be the D (5 bases). The CDR3 totals 15 residues. Germline lookup yields CDR1 ENHRY and CDR2 SYGVKD. V was cut by 2 bases and J by 2 bases, with 12 bases left in between. CDR3 protein: CAISEGQFPNYGYTF. The CDR3, as DNA: TGTGCCATCAGTGAGGGACAATTCCCCAACTATGGCTACACCTTC.

This clonotype was seen many times. V is TRBV6-6 and J is TRBJ2-1, with TRBD2 matching over 15 bases. The CDR3 has 16 residues. The ends lost 6 bases at V and 7 bases at J; junction bases unmatched: 7. Germline V gene data show CDR1 as MNHNY and CDR2 as SVGAGI (reference sequence). The CDR3 is CASSHSGTSGRNEQFF. The CDR3, as DNA: TGTGCCAGCAGCCATTCCGGGACTAGCGGGAGGAATGAGCAGTTCTTC.

This clonotype appeared many times. The genes are TRBV7-3 and TRBJ2-1; D ambiguous. The length of the CDR3 is 16 residues. V lost 0 bases and J 7 bases, leaving 16 bases between the germline ends. Germline CDR1 reads SGHTA; CDR2 reads FQGTGA. The CDR3 nucleotides read TGTGCCAGCAGCTTAACGGGTCCCAGGCAGACTAATGAGCAGTTCTTC. Amino acid sequence: CASSLTGPRQTNEQFF.

This clonotype was detected a few times. The V and J genes are TRBV4-1 and TRBJ2-5; tentative D call: TRBD1 (6 bases). The germline V and J ends were trimmed by 4 bases and 1 base, with 13 bases remaining between them. Per germline, CDR1 MGHRA and CDR2 YSYEKL. The CDR3 is 15 amino acids. The CDR3 region is CASSPRDTRQETQYF. Written as DNA, the CDR3 is TGCGCCAGCAGCCCCCGGGACACCCGCCAAGAGACCCAGTACTTC.

Turning to this clonotype: Just one base apart from a much larger clone, this may be a read error. The chain uses TRBV7-3 and TRBJ1-1; 7 bases are a match to TRBD1. CDR3 length equals 16 residues. V lost 5 bases, J lost 4 bases, and 13 bases stayed unmatched. Germline-derived CDR1 and CDR2 are SGHTA and FQGTGA. Here the CDR3 DNA reads TGTGCCAGCAGCCTATTACGGACAGGCCTCGGCACTGAAGCTTTCTTT. Its protein is CASSLLRTGLGTEAFF.

This clonotype was seen repeatedly, ten times or more. The V gene is TRBV7-3, the J gene TRBJ2-7; 7 bases match TRBD1. In germline, CDR1 is SGHTA, CDR2 FQGTGA. The CDR3 contains 14 residues. J was trimmed by 6 bases and V by 4 bases; bases with no gene match: 9. CDR3 sequence reads: CASSSGGPMAEQYF. DNA for the CDR3: TGTGCCAGCAGCTCAGGGGGACCTATGGCCGAGCAGTACTTC.

V and J are TRBV4-1 and TRBJ2-7; 7 bases line up with TRBD1. Germline loops: CDR1 MGHRA, CDR2 YSYEKL. Losses at the gene ends were 4 bases for V and 1 base for J; bases not matched to a gene: 7. This CDR3 contains 15 residues. The DNA for the CDR3 is TGCGCCAGCAGCCCGACAGGGACCCGATCCTACGAGCAGTACTTC. This gives the protein CASSPTGTRSYEQYF.

This clonotype appeared many times. The chain recombines TRBV7-2 with TRBJ1-2, with D possibly being TRBD1 (5 bases). In germline, CDR1 is SGHTA, CDR2 FQGNSA. V was shortened by 6 bases and J by 5 bases, with 13 bases between the two germline ends. The CDR3 consists of 13 residues. DNA for the CDR3: TGTGCCAGCAGTAAAACCGGGACGTATGGCTACACCTTC. It specifies CASSKTGTYGYTF.

The chain is built from TRBV14 and TRBJ2-5; weak D call: TRBD2 (6 bases). This CDR3 contains 17 residues. Germline CDR1 is SGHDN and CDR2 is FVKESK. Trimming cost V 0 bases and J 1 base, with 15 bases left between them. CDR3 region: CASSQDTRLDSQETQYF. The CDR3 DNA sequence: TGTGCCAGCAGCCAAGATACCCGACTAGATTCCCAAGAGACCCAGTACTTC.

This chain links TRBV6-4 with TRBJ2-3, with D possibly matching TRBD2 (5 bases). The CDR3 loop spans 15 amino acids. The V and J ends lost 7 bases and 2 bases respectively, with 16 bases between them. CDR1 and CDR2 from the germline V gene are MRHNA and SNTAGT. The chain's CDR3 is CASTEGGLPTDTQYF. The CDR3 DNA reads as TGTGCCAGCACCGAGGGTGGTTTACCCACAGATACGCAGTATTTT.

This clonotype was seen just once. The chain recombines TRBV20-1 with TRBJ2-7; TRBD1 might be the D (6 bases). The CDR3 spans 11 residues. The V end lost 8 bases, the J end lost 5 bases, and 13 bases lay between the germline ends. The germline CDR1 and CDR2 sequences are DFQATT and SNEGSKA (reference sequence). CDR3 DNA: TGCAGTCCCCGGACAGTCGACGAGCAGTACTTC. This encodes CSPRTVDEQYF.

This chain joins TRBV19 and TRBJ1-5, with D perhaps matching TRBD1 (6 bases). Germline lookup yields CDR1 LNHDA and CDR2 SQIVND (reference sequence). Trimming left V 6 bases short and J 9 bases short, with 27 bases between. This CDR3 is built from 17 residues. The chain's CDR3 is CASSLKGLRGSLGPQHF. CDR3 bases: TGTGCCAGTAGCCTCAAGGGCCTGAGGGGGTCCCTTGGGCCCCAGCATTTT. The entire variable domain, with the rest obtained from reference TRBV19 and TRBJ1-5, is as follows: DGGITQSPKYLFRKEGQNVTLSCEQNLNHDAMYWYRQDPGQGLRLIYYSQIVNDFQKGDIAEGYSVSREKKESFPLTVTSAQKNPTAFYLCASSLKGLRGSLGPQHFGDGTRLSIL.

This clonotype appeared many times. The V call is TRBV2, the J call TRBJ1-2, with D unresolved. Trimming removed 1 base at V and 4 bases at J, with 13 bases between. In germline, CDR1 is SNHLY, CDR2 FYNNEI. The CDR3 length is 15 residues. Written as DNA, the CDR3 is TGTGCCAGCAGTGAAGGCTTGGCAGACTTCTATGGCTACACCTTC. This translates into CASSEGLADFYGYTF. The whole variable domain, remainder taken from reference TRBV2 and TRBJ1-2, is EPEVTQTPSHQVTQMGQEVILRCVPISNHLYFYWYRQILGQKVEFLVSFYNNEISEKSEIFDDQFSVERPDGSNFTLKIRSTKLEDSAMYFCASSEGLADFYGYTFGSGTRLTVV.

V usage is TRBV7-3 and J usage is TRBJ1-4, with D uncertain. The CDR3 has 13 amino acids. Per the germline V gene, CDR1 is SGHTA and CDR2 is FQGTGA. Trimming shortened V by 4 bases and J by 8 bases, and 11 bases separated the two germline ends. The CDR3 region is CASSYGRGEKLFF. The CDR3 DNA follows: TGTGCCAGCAGCTATGGACGCGGGGAAAAACTGTTTTTT.